These 27 T cell receptor beta chains originate from one sample sequenced in a study of CD8 T cells in Susac syndrome. RNA, at roughly 0.45 to 1 ug, was reverse transcribed with random hexamers. In TCRdb, the immunoSEQ multiplex PCR reads were re-called with MiXCR into one record per CDR3 protein. The table has roughly 200,000 distinct CDR3 sequences, around 96% seen once. Source material: CD4+ T cells from PBMCs. The receptors come from a human donor in good health.

This clonotype was seen a handful of times. The chain is built from TRBV6-1 and TRBJ2-3, with D perhaps matching TRBD2 (6 bases). Trimming took 5 bases from V and 4 from J, leaving 10 bases between them. From germline, CDR1 is MNHNS and CDR2 SASEGT. CDR3 size: 13 residues. The CDR3 here is CASSRGIPDTQYF. The CDR3 DNA is TGTGCCAGCAGTCGGGGGATCCCAGATACGCAGTATTTT.

The chain couples TRBV29-1 to TRBJ2-3; maybe TRBD1 (5 bases). The CDR3 totals 11 residues. In germline, CDR1 is SQVTM, CDR2 ANQGSEA. Trimming left V 8 bases short and J 4 bases short, with 10 bases between. This CDR3 reads CSTAGPDTQYF. CDR3 DNA sequence: TGCAGCACCGCAGGGCCAGATACGCAGTATTTT.

V is TRBV19 and J is TRBJ2-3; no clear D. Deletions cut 2 bases from V and 4 bases from J, with 10 bases between. The CDR3 consists of 14 residues. Germline V gene sequence: CDR1 LNHDA, CDR2 SQIVND (reference sequence). The CDR3 DNA follows: TGTGCCAGTAGTATAACGGAAAAGTCAGATACGCAGTATTTT. Translated: CASSITEKSDTQYF.

The chain is built from TRBV20-1 and TRBJ1-5; 7 nucleotides line up with TRBD1. After removal of 7 bases from V and 1 base from J, the junction contained 4 bases not matched to a gene. CDR1 is DFQATT and CDR2 is SNEGSKA in the germline V gene (reference sequence). The CDR3 consists of 13 residues. In DNA, the CDR3 is TGCAGTGTCCAGACAGGGAGCAATCAGCCCCAGCATTTT. Translation: CSVQTGSNQPQHF.

The CDR3 DNA reads as TGTGCCACCAGTGATTCTGCAGGGGGCAACTATGGCTACACCTTC. The encoded protein is CATSDSAGGNYGYTF. The rearrangement uses TRBV24-1 and TRBJ1-2, with 8 bases aligning to TRBD1. After removal of 2 bases from V and 2 bases from J, the junction contained 3 bases not matched to a gene. Germline V gene lookup returns CDR1 KGHDR and CDR2 SFDVKD. The CDR3 covers 15 residues.

This chain joins TRBV20-1 and TRBJ1-4; D not resolved. Trimming took 4 bases from V and 0 from J, leaving 6 bases between them. Germline V lookup: CDR1 DFQATT, CDR2 SNEGSKA (reference sequence). The CDR3 is 13 residues long. The CDR3 loop reads CSANSATNEKLFF. CDR3 DNA: TGCAGTGCTAACAGTGCAACTAATGAAAAACTGTTTTTT.

V is TRBV9 and J is TRBJ2-7; the D is unclear. Germline V gene data show CDR1 as SGDLS and CDR2 as YYNGEE. The V end was cut by 2 bases, the J end by 2 bases, with 8 bases between. This CDR3 comprises 13 residues. As DNA, the CDR3 is TGTGCCAGCAGCGTGAGCGACACCTACGAGCAGTACTTC. Translating gives CASSVSDTYEQYF.

The chain combines TRBV7-2 with TRBJ1-5, with D possibly being TRBD1 (6 bases). Germline CDR1 SGHTA, CDR2 FQGNSA. Trimming removed 5 bases from V and 7 bases from J, with 12 bases in between. This CDR3 contains 13 residues. Here the CDR3 reads CASSDRYAQPQHF. As DNA, the CDR3 is TGTGCCAGCAGCGACAGGTATGCGCAGCCCCAGCATTTT.

This clonotype was seen once. This chain connects TRBV29-1 to TRBJ2-5; 14 bases match TRBD2. Germline CDR1 reads SQVTM; CDR2 reads ANQGSEA. This CDR3 has 16 residues. J lost 1 base, V lost 6 bases, and 7 bases had no gene match. CDR3 sequence (DNA): TGCAGCGTAGCCGGGACTAGCGGGAGTTTCCAAGAGACCCAGTACTTC. As protein: CSVAGTSGSFQETQYF.

This chain connects TRBV29-1 to TRBJ2-6; no clear D gene. V was trimmed by 4 bases and J by 3 bases, leaving 7 bases between them. Germline V lookup: CDR1 SQVTM, CDR2 ANQGSEA. The CDR3 runs 13 residues. The CDR3 loop is CSVAVDGANVLTF. CDR3 DNA: TGCAGCGTTGCGGTGGATGGGGCCAACGTCCTGACTTTC.

The V gene is TRBV30, the J gene TRBJ2-3, with D possibly TRBD1 on 6 matching bases. The ends were cut back, 5 bases at V and 0 bases at J, with 12 bases in the middle. Germline CDR1 reads GTSNPN; CDR2 reads SVGIG (reference sequence). CDR3 length equals 14 residues. The CDR3 sequence is CAWGQGSSTDTQYF. The CDR3 coding sequence is TGTGCCTGGGGGCAGGGGAGTAGCACAGATACGCAGTATTTT.

The CDR3 DNA reads as TGCAGCGCCGAAGCGGGAGAGATTGATACGCAGTATTTT. Its translation is CSAEAGEIDTQYF. The gene calls are TRBV29-1 and TRBJ2-3; 8 bases are shared with TRBD2. Per the germline V gene, CDR1 is SQVTM and CDR2 is ANQGSEA. Trimming took 7 bases from V and 6 from J; bases not matched to a gene: 9. This CDR3 is built from 13 residues.

V is TRBV20-1 and J is TRBJ2-7; the D gene is possibly TRBD1 (6 bases). CDR1 is DFQATT, CDR2 SNEGSKA, per germline (reference sequence). This CDR3 comprises 14 residues. Trimming took off 6 bases at V and 3 bases at J, with 18 bases between the two ends. In DNA, the CDR3 is TGCAGTGCCCCGTCGCCAGGGGATTACTACGAGCAGTACTTC. Amino acid sequence: CSAPSPGDYYEQYF.

The genes are TRBV20-1 and TRBJ1-3; a possible D gene is TRBD1 (5 bases). The V end lost 5 bases, the J end lost 0 bases, and 11 bases lay between the germline ends. CDR1 and CDR2 from the germline V gene are DFQATT and SNEGSKA (reference sequence). The CDR3 length is 14 residues. CDR3 sequence: CSAVRVDSGNTIYF. The CDR3, as DNA: TGCAGTGCTGTCAGGGTGGACTCTGGAAACACCATATATTTT.

The CDR3 is CASSFLAGGPNEQYF. The CDR3 DNA sequence: TGCGCCAGCAGCTTCCTAGCGGGAGGGCCGAACGAGCAGTACTTC. This rearrangement joins TRBV5-1 to TRBJ2-7; 12 bases are shared with TRBD2. J gave up 5 bases and V 2 bases, and 5 bases lay outside the gene matches. The V gene's germline CDR1 is SGHRS and CDR2 YFSETQ. CDR3 length equals 15 residues.

The CDR3 sequence: CASSPSSGTSYEQYF. The CDR3 coding sequence is TGCGCCAGCAGCCCATCTAGCGGGACGTCCTACGAGCAGTACTTC. The chain employs TRBV5-1 and TRBJ2-7, with 9 bases identical to TRBD2. Per germline, CDR1 SGHRS and CDR2 YFSETQ. V shed 4 bases and J 1 base; nucleotides not matched to a gene: 6. The CDR3 covers 15 residues.

The CDR3 sequence is CSANPMRGRNEQYF. CDR3 coding DNA: TGCAGTGCAAATCCCATGCGAGGGAGGAACGAGCAGTACTTC. This chain uses TRBV20-1 with TRBJ2-7; a possible D gene is TRBD2 (6 bases). Trimming cost V 6 bases and J 5 bases, with 20 bases left between them. Germline V gene lookup returns CDR1 DFQATT and CDR2 SNEGSKA (reference sequence). The length of the CDR3 is 14 residues.

The chain has TRBV9 and TRBJ2-5, with 7 bases that match TRBD2. J lost 4 bases, V lost 0 bases, and 3 bases had no gene match. Germline assignment: CDR1 SGDLS and CDR2 YYNGEE. CDR3 size: 14 residues. CDR3 protein: CASSVAGGGETQYF. DNA for the CDR3: TGTGCCAGCAGCGTAGCTGGGGGGGGAGAGACCCAGTACTTC.

This chain joins TRBV29-1 and TRBJ2-1; 9 nucleotides match TRBD1. The CDR3 covers 14 residues. V lost 5 bases and J lost 1; bases outside the gene matches: 3. The germline V gene has CDR1 SQVTM and CDR2 ANQGSEA. CDR3 loop: CSVHGTGSYNEQFF. In DNA form, the CDR3 reads TGCAGCGTTCACGGGACAGGGTCCTACAATGAGCAGTTCTTC.

The rearrangement joins TRBV20-1 to TRBJ2-7; D uncertain. CDR3 length equals 12 residues. The germline V gene has CDR1 DFQATT and CDR2 SNEGSKA (reference sequence). Trimming cost V 2 bases and J 3 bases, with 8 bases left between them. CDR3: CSARSSSYEQYF. Here the CDR3 DNA reads TGCAGTGCTAGATCTTCTAGCTACGAGCAGTACTTC.

This chain links TRBV29-1 with TRBJ2-1, with 9 bases aligning to TRBD2. The CDR3 is 14 residues long. Unmatched junction bases numbered 10, after V lost 6 bases and J lost 7 bases. The V gene's germline CDR1 is SQVTM and CDR2 ANQGSEA. CDR3: CSVLSGSRINEQFF. The CDR3 nucleotides are TGCAGCGTCCTTAGCGGGAGTAGGATAAATGAGCAGTTCTTC.

This clonotype was detected once. The gene calls are TRBV27 and TRBJ2-5, with 12 bases matching TRBD2. Germline CDR1 reads MNHEY; CDR2 reads SMNVEV (reference sequence). V trimming: 5 bases; J trimming: 4 bases; junction bases outside the gene matches: 8. The length of the CDR3 is 16 residues. The CDR3 DNA reads as TGTGCCAGCAGTCCTAGCGGGAGGGCCGATGTAGAGACCCAGTACTTC. Amino acid sequence: CASSPSGRADVETQYF.

This clonotype appeared once. The chain couples TRBV20-1 to TRBJ2-5; D is unresolved. The V gene's germline CDR1 is DFQATT and CDR2 SNEGSKA (reference sequence). V was pared by 2 bases and J by 5 bases, with 12 bases between. This CDR3 comprises 13 residues. CDR3 residues: CSARSDAPETQYF. DNA for the CDR3: TGCAGTGCTAGAAGTGATGCCCCGGAGACCCAGTACTTC.

The chain combines TRBV12-3 or TRBV12-4 with TRBJ2-5, with a possible D match to TRBD2 (5 bases). The CDR3 runs 13 residues. With 3 bases removed from V and 1 base from J, the gap between germline ends came to 6 bases. CDR3 nucleotides: TGTGCCAGCAGTTTTCTAGCCCAAGAGACCCAGTACTTC. It translates to CASSFLAQETQYF.

CDR3 sequence: CASTREAYGYTF. The CDR3 DNA follows: TGTGCCAGCACCCGGGAGGCCTATGGCTACACCTTC. V and J are TRBV6-2 or TRBV6-3 and TRBJ1-2; D remains ambiguous. V dropped 7 bases and J dropped 4 bases, with 10 bases sitting between them. This CDR3 contains 12 residues. CDR1 MNHEY and CDR2 SVGEGT come from the germline V gene.

This chain uses TRBV30 with TRBJ2-1; a weak D match, TRBD2 (6 bases). Trimming took off 1 base at V and 2 bases at J, with 18 bases between the two ends. Germline assignment: CDR1 GTSNPN and CDR2 SVGIG (reference sequence). The CDR3 contains 17 residues. Written as DNA, the CDR3 is TGTGCCTGGAGTGGTTACGGGTTAGCGGTCGCCTACAATGAGCAGTTCTTC. This translates into CAWSGYGLAVAYNEQFF.

The rearrangement joins TRBV6-5 to TRBJ2-7, with 9 bases that match TRBD2. The CDR3 length is 16 residues. The trim removed 0 bases at V and 3 bases at J, leaving 6 bases unmatched. Germline values: CDR1 MNHEY, CDR2 SVGAGI. The CDR3 DNA sequence: TGTGCCAGCAGTTACTCCGTGGGACTAGCTGGCTACGAGCAGTACTTC. It codes for CASSYSVGLAGYEQYF.